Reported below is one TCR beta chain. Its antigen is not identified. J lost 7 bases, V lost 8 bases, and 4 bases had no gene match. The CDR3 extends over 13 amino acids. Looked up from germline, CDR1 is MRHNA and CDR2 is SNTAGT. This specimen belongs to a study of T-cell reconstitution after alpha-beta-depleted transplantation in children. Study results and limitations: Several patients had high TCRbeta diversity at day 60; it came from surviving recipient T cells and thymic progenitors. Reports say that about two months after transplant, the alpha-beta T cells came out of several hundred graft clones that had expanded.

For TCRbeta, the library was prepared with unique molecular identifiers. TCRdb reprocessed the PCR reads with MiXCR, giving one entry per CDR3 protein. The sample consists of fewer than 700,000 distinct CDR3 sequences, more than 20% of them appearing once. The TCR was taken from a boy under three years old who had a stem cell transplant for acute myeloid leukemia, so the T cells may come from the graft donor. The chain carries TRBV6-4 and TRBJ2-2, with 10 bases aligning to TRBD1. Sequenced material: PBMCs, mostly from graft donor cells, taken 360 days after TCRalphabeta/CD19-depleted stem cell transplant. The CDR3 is CASRQGAFGELFF. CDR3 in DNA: TGTGCCAGCCGACAGGGGGCCTTCGGGGAGCTGTTTTTT.